Shown below are 18 T cell receptor beta chains from a single sample sequenced in a study of T cell changes during pregnancy in multiple sclerosis (dated 2019 in TCRdb). Library method: the immunoSEQ multiplex PCR assay. This is the immuneACCESS table as TCRdb keeps it, with only in-frame sequences that have V and J called. A part of the clones is gone; compared with another copy, unresolved V genes explain less than half, and the rest is unexplained. This sample holds some 60,000 clones; approximately 90% were observed only once. More than 1.5% of the sample is in the top ten clones. This specimen consisted of peripheral blood, obtained after pregnancy. Receptor source: a female donor with multiple sclerosis, enrolled in a pregnancy study.

This chain links TRBV7-6 with TRBJ2-7; 9 nucleotides match TRBD1. The CDR3 contains 16 residues. The trim removed 4 bases at V and 2 bases at J, leaving 9 bases unmatched. The V gene's germline CDR1 is SGHVS and CDR2 FNYEAQ. The CDR3 DNA sequence: TGTGCCAGCAGCTCGCGGACAGGGGTGACCCCCTACGAGCAGTACTTC. It translates to CASSSRTGVTPYEQYF.

For this clone: The junction shows a germline mismatch at one end, possibly a read error. This sample includes further DNA sequences coding for the same CDR3. J is TRBJ2-2 and V is TRBV6-5; D gene uncertain. CDR3 length: 14 residues. Germline CDR1 reads MNHEY; CDR2 reads SVGAGI. CDR3: CASSYSRITGELFF. CDR3 nucleotide sequence: TGTGCCAGCAGTTACTCGAGGATTACCGGAGAGCTGTTTTTT.

This rearrangement joins TRBV27 to TRBJ1-4, with D maybe TRBD1 (6 bases). This CDR3 spans 17 amino acids. CDR1 and CDR2 from the germline V gene are MNHEY and SMNVEV (reference sequence). V was trimmed by 4 bases and J by 1 base, leaving 16 bases between them. The CDR3 DNA sequence: TGTGCCAGCAGTTCCCTCCGCAGGGGTTTAACTAATGAAAAACTGTTTTTT. Its translation is CASSSLRRGLTNEKLFF.

The chain is built from TRBV7-3 and TRBJ2-1; 11 bases line up with TRBD2. Germline CDR1 is SGHTA and CDR2 is FQGTGA. V lost 5 bases, J lost 3 bases, and 3 bases stayed unmatched. The CDR3 contains 15 residues. The DNA for the CDR3 is TGTGCCAGCAGCCCGGGACTAGCGGTCTACAATGAGCAGTTCTTC. This encodes CASSPGLAVYNEQFF.

The V and J genes are TRBV7-3 and TRBJ2-3; TRBD2 agrees at 10 bases. V gave up 4 bases and J gave up 0 bases; unmatched junction bases: 4. The CDR3 length is 16 residues. Germline V gene data show CDR1 as SGHTA and CDR2 as FQGTGA. The CDR3 DNA sequence: TGTGCCAGCAGCTCCGGACTAGCGGCTAGCACAGATACGCAGTATTTT. This codes for CASSSGLAASTDTQYF.

J is TRBJ1-2 and V is TRBV29-1, with 10 bases fitting TRBD1. V shed 7 bases, J shed 3 bases, and the junction held 5 bases outside the gene matches. The CDR3 length is 13 residues. Per the germline V gene, CDR1 is SQVTM and CDR2 is ANQGSEA. CDR3 nucleotides: TGCAGCGGATCCGGGACAGGGGACTATGGCTACACCTTC. Residues: CSGSGTGDYGYTF.

V is TRBV29-1 and J is TRBJ1-4, with 8 bases matching TRBD1. Per the germline V gene, CDR1 is SQVTM and CDR2 is ANQGSEA. V lost 6 bases, J lost 8 bases, and 5 bases stayed unmatched. This CDR3 is built from 12 residues. CDR3 sequence reads: CSVETGDEKLFF. DNA of the CDR3: TGCAGCGTGGAGACAGGGGACGAAAAACTGTTTTTT.

The V and J genes are TRBV7-2 and TRBJ2-5, with no clear D. The CDR3 is made up of 14 amino acids. Trimming removed 1 base at V and 0 bases at J, with 6 bases between. The germline V gene has CDR1 SGHTA and CDR2 FQGNSA. CDR3 region: CASSLDSHQETQYF. In DNA form, the CDR3 reads TGTGCCAGCAGCTTAGACAGCCACCAAGAGACCCAGTACTTC.

This clone was seen just once. V and J are TRBV5-1 and TRBJ1-1; D remains unclear. Trimming cost V 1 base and J 1 base, with 5 bases left between them. The CDR3 has 13 amino acids. Germline V gene lookup returns CDR1 SGHRS and CDR2 YFSETQ. The CDR3 loop is CASSLRQNTEAFF. CDR3 nucleotides: TGCGCCAGCAGCTTGAGACAGAACACTGAAGCTTTCTTT.

The J gene is TRBJ1-2, the V gene TRBV6-5, with a possible D match to TRBD1 (6 bases). Germline V CDR1 and CDR2: MNHEY, SVGAGI. Deletions cut 0 bases from V and 4 bases from J, with 15 bases between. The CDR3 loop spans 16 amino acids. The CDR3 DNA is TGTGCCAGCAGTTACTCGGACAATACAGGGTTCTATGGCTACACCTTC. Translation: CASSYSDNTGFYGYTF.

DNA of the CDR3: TGTGCCAGTAGTATAGACCTCAGGGTCTCCAAAAACATTCAGTACTTC. Amino acid sequence: CASSIDLRVSKNIQYF. This chain links TRBV19 with TRBJ2-4; the D gene is possibly TRBD1 (5 bases). CDR3 length: 16 amino acids. With 0 bases removed from V and 2 bases from J, the gap between germline ends came to 11 bases. The germline CDR1 and CDR2 sequences are LNHDA and SQIVND (reference sequence).

The chain employs TRBV30 and TRBJ2-1, with 7 positions matching TRBD1. Germline V lookup: CDR1 GTSNPN, CDR2 SVGIG (reference sequence). V trimming: 3 bases; J trimming: 2 bases; junction bases outside the gene matches: 13. The CDR3 has 17 residues. CDR3: CAWRDITGTVTYNEQFF. CDR3 nucleotide sequence: TGTGCCTGGAGAGACATAACCGGGACAGTGACCTACAATGAGCAGTTCTTC.

The rearrangement links TRBV4-1 to TRBJ2-1; D may be TRBD1 (5 bases). CDR1 is MGHRA and CDR2 is YSYEKL in the germline V gene. V lost 4 bases and J 2 bases, leaving 6 bases between the germline ends. The CDR3 consists of 13 residues. CDR3 amino acids: CASSPGPYNEQFF. The CDR3 nucleotides read TGCGCCAGCAGCCCAGGGCCCTACAATGAGCAGTTCTTC.

The gene calls are TRBV19 and TRBJ2-1, with TRBD1 as a possible D gene (5 bases). The CDR3 loop spans 16 amino acids. V was shortened by 6 bases and J by 0 bases, with 15 bases between the two germline ends. Germline CDR1 reads LNHDA; CDR2 reads SQIVND (reference sequence). Here the CDR3 DNA reads TGTGCCAGTAGGGAAACAGGAGTTCGCTCCTACAATGAGCAGTTCTTC. Translated, it gives CASRETGVRSYNEQFF.

The rearrangement uses TRBV5-4 and TRBJ2-1; 15 nucleotides line up with TRBD2. The CDR3 contains 17 residues. The germline V gene has CDR1 SGHNT and CDR2 YYREEE (reference sequence). Losses at the gene ends were 3 bases for V and 4 bases for J; bases not matched to a gene: 5. Here the CDR3 reads CASSSGLAGGLYNEQFF. The CDR3 nucleotides are TGTGCCAGCAGCTCGGGACTAGCGGGGGGACTGTACAATGAGCAGTTCTTC.

The genes are TRBV6-5 and TRBJ1-4, with D perhaps matching TRBD1 (5 bases). V was cut by 5 bases and J by 9 bases, with 19 bases left in between. Germline assignment: CDR1 MNHEY and CDR2 SVGAGI. The CDR3 is 15 residues long. CDR3 bases: TGTGCCAGCAGTACCCTGGAGGGGCGGCTAAAAAAACTGTTTTTT. It yields the protein CASSTLEGRLKKLFF.

This clone was found a few times. This chain joins TRBV19 and TRBJ1-1, with TRBD1 matching over 9 bases. V dropped 5 bases and J dropped 6; count of bases not matched to a gene: 4. CDR1 is LNHDA and CDR2 is SQIVND in the germline V gene (reference sequence). The CDR3 is 13 residues long. The CDR3 here is CASSPRDRAEAFF. As DNA, the CDR3 is TGTGCCAGTAGTCCCCGGGACAGGGCTGAAGCTTTCTTT. Full variable domain (rest looked up from reference TRBV19 and TRBJ1-1): DGGITQSPKYLFRKEGQNVTLSCEQNLNHDAMYWYRQDPGQGLRLIYYSQIVNDFQKGDIAEGYSVSREKKESFPLTVTSAQKNPTAFYLCASSPRDRAEAFFGQGTRLTVV.

The chain carries TRBV2 and TRBJ1-3; D gene uncertain. The germline V and J ends were trimmed by 7 bases and 0 bases, with 10 bases remaining between them. This CDR3 has 14 amino acids. Germline V gene data show CDR1 as SNHLY and CDR2 as FYNNEI. DNA for the CDR3: TGTGCCAGCACGAGCTACTTCTCTGGAAACACCATATATTTT. Its protein is CASTSYFSGNTIYF.